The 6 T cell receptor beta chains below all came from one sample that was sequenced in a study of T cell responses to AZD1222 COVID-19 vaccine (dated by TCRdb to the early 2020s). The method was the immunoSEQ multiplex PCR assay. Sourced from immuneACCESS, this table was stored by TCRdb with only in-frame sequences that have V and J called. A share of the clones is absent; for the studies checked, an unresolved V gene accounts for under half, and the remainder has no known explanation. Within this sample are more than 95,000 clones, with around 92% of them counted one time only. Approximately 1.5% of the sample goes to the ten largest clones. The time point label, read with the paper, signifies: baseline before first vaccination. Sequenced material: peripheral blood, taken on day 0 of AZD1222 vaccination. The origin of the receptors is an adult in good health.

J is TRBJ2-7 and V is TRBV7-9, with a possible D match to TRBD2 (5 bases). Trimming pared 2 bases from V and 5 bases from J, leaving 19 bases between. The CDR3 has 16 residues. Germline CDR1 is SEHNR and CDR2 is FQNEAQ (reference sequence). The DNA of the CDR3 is TGTGCCAGCAGCTTAACGGGTCGGGAAGGTTTCCACGAGCAGTACTTC. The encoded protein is CASSLTGREGFHEQYF.

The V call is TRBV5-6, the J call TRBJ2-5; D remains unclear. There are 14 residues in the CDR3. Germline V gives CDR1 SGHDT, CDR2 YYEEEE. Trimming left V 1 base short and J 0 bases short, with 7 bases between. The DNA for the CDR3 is TGTGCCAGCAGCTTGACGACCTACCAAGAGACCCAGTACTTC. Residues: CASSLTTYQETQYF.

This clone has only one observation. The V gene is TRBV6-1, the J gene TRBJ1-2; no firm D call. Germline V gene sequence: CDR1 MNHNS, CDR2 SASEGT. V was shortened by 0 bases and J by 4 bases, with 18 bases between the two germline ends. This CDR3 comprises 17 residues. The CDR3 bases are TGTGCCAGCAGTGAAGCGGAGGACCACTCCGTTTTCTATGGCTACACCTTC. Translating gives CASSEAEDHSVFYGYTF.

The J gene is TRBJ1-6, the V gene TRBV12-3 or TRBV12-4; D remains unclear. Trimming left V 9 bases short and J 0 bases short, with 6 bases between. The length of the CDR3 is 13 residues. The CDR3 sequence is CASQFSYNSPLHF. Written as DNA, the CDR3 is TGTGCCAGTCAGTTCTCCTATAATTCACCCCTCCACTTT.

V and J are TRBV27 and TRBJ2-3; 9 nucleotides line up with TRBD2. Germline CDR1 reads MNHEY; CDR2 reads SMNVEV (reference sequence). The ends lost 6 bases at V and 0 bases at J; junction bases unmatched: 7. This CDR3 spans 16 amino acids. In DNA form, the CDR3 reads TGTGCCAGCAGGCGGACTAGCGAACTTAGCACAGATACGCAGTATTTT. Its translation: CASRRTSELSTDTQYF.

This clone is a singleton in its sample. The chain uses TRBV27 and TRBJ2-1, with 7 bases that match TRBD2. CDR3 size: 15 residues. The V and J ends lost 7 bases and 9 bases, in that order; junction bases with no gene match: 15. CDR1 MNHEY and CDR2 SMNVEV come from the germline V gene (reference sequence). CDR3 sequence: CASTGGAAALSEQFF. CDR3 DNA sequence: TGTGCCAGCACGGGGGGAGCGGCCGCCTTGAGTGAGCAGTTCTTC.